Listed here are 7 T cell receptor beta chains from one sample, sequenced in a study of cytomegalovirus exposure and HLA in healthy donors. This PCR relied on a set of 60 Vbeta primers and 13 Jbeta primers. Profiling relied on immunoSEQ multiplex PCR, and the TCRdb table lists in-frame clones only, not all of them. The sample shows around 170,000 clones, about 78% of them seen only once. Sequenced sample: PBMCs. These receptors came from a man in his forties or fifties in good health and CMV-seronegative.

The chain combines TRBV6-6 with TRBJ1-1, with D possibly TRBD1 on 5 matching bases. The germline CDR1 and CDR2 sequences are MNHNY and SVGAGI (reference sequence). V was cut by 5 bases and J by 11 bases, with 27 bases left in between. The CDR3 runs 16 residues. The CDR3 here is CASSPSPSGLMVYAFF. The DNA for the CDR3 is TGTGCCAGCAGTCCTTCACCCTCGGGACTAATGGTGTACGCTTTCTTT.

The gene calls are TRBV29-1 and TRBJ2-1; TRBD1 matches at 7 bases. CDR3 length: 15 residues. V dropped 7 bases and J dropped 5; count of bases not matched to a gene: 14. CDR1 and CDR2 (germline): SQVTM, ANQGSEA. The CDR3 nucleotides read TGCAGCGCAAAGACAGGGTTCGTAGGTGACAATGAGCAGTTCTTC. Protein product: CSAKTGFVGDNEQFF.

A note on this clone: The sample contains more than one DNA sequence encoding this CDR3. The chain has TRBV6-5 and TRBJ1-2, with D perhaps TRBD1 (6 bases). CDR1 and CDR2 (germline): MNHEY, SVGAGI. The CDR3 is 13 amino acids. The V gene lost 1 base and the J gene lost 8 bases, with 11 bases spanning the gap. The CDR3 DNA reads as TGTGCCAGCAGTTACTTAGGGGGTTCCGGCTACACCTTC. It codes for CASSYLGGSGYTF.

This chain links TRBV19 with TRBJ1-5; no firm D call. V lost 7 bases and J lost 6, with 22 bases in between. CDR3 length equals 16 residues. Germline assignment: CDR1 LNHDA and CDR2 SQIVND (reference sequence). CDR3 sequence (DNA): TGTGCCAGTATCTCATCCGTGAGGTACTGCTTTCAGCCCCAGCATTTT. This sequence encodes CASISSVRYCFQPQHF.

The rearrangement joins TRBV27 to TRBJ2-7, with 9 nucleotides matching TRBD1. J gave up 2 bases and V 6 bases, and 8 bases lay outside the gene matches. The CDR3 contains 15 residues. CDR1 and CDR2 (germline): MNHEY, SMNVEV (reference sequence). CDR3 sequence: CASSYTTGGTYEQYF. Here the CDR3 DNA reads TGTGCCAGCAGCTATACGACAGGGGGGACCTACGAGCAGTACTTC.

The chain uses TRBV30 and TRBJ2-6, with D hard to call. The germline gives CDR1 GTSNPN, CDR2 SVGIG (reference sequence). V was clipped by 4 bases and J by 1 base, with 5 bases between them. CDR3 length equals 13 residues. This chain's CDR3 is CAWTNSGANVLTF. The CDR3 DNA reads as TGTGCCTGGACAAATTCTGGGGCCAACGTCCTGACTTTC.

This sequence joins TRBV7-6 and TRBJ2-7; 9 bases line up with TRBD1. Germline V gene data show CDR1 as SGHVS and CDR2 as FNYEAQ. CDR3 length equals 16 residues. V was clipped by 5 bases and J by 0 bases; unmatched bases: 8. As DNA, the CDR3 is TGTGCCAGCAGCCGATATGAGGACAGGGGCTCCTACGAGCAGTACTTC. It is translated as CASSRYEDRGSYEQYF.